This T cell receptor (beta chain) was sequenced in a study of blood T cell repertoires in COVID-19. The wider study: In each case, the material was cDNA or gDNA derived from T cells, B-cell-depleted T cells, or PBMCs.

Source study methods: Amplifying reference gene primers gave estimates of nucleated cell counts. TCRdb's table, derived via immunoSEQ multiplex PCR, lists solely in-frame clones and lacks some. V and J calls plus clone size are reproduced from that table; the DNA served to infer D and trimming. The table records about 150,000 clones, around nine tenths of them present only once. The germline CDR1 and CDR2 sequences are MDHEN and SYDVKM. Between the trimmed V and J ends, which lost 10 bases and 3 bases, there was a span of 16 bases. The CDR3 loop spans 13 amino acids. Sequenced sample: peripheral blood. This receptor was identified in a woman between 50 and 59 years old with active or convalescent COVID-19. The chain employs TRBV28 and TRBJ2-7, with D tentatively TRBD1 (6 bases). The CDR3 sequence is CATEQGRFYEQYF. CDR3 sequence (DNA): TGTGCCACAGAACAGGGACGATTCTACGAGCAGTACTTC.